What follows are 16 T cell receptor beta chains derived from one specimen sequenced in a study of blood T cell repertoires in COVID-19. Data came from immunoSEQ multiplex PCR; TCRdb stores just in-frame clones and leaves some out. Counted here are about 150,000 clones, roughly 82% occurring once; the ten biggest clones make up roughly 2%. The sequencing sample was made of peripheral blood. Every receptor here comes from a man aged 70-80 years with acute or convalescent COVID-19.

The CDR3 sequence: CASSPQGTANYGYTF. The CDR3 DNA reads TGTGCCAGCAGCCCCCAAGGGACAGCCAACTATGGCTACACCTTC. The chain combines TRBV7-8 with TRBJ1-2; 7 positions match TRBD1. Germline loops: CDR1 SGHVS, CDR2 FQNEAQ. V lost 5 bases to trimming and J lost 2 bases; unmatched junction nucleotides: 8. The CDR3 is made up of 15 amino acids.

The chain couples TRBV4-1 to TRBJ2-1, with D possibly being TRBD2 (6 bases). Trimming stripped 1 base from V and 4 bases from J, with 26 bases between. This CDR3 comprises 20 residues. Germline CDR1 reads MGHRA; CDR2 reads YSYEKL. The CDR3 DNA is TGCGCCAGCAGCCAAGTCGCCTCCCAAGGATTGGGGGGTCTATACAATGAGCAGTTCTTC. As protein: CASSQVASQGLGGLYNEQFF.

The chain has TRBV7-9 and TRBJ2-3; maybe TRBD1 (6 bases). CDR3 length: 17 amino acids. CDR1 is SEHNR and CDR2 is FQNEAQ in the germline V gene (reference sequence). Trimming took off 2 bases at V and 5 bases at J, with 20 bases between the two ends. CDR3 sequence reads: CASSLRGSQGFRDTQYF. In DNA form, the CDR3 reads TGTGCCAGCAGCTTAAGAGGTAGCCAGGGGTTTAGAGATACGCAGTATTTT.

This sequence joins TRBV19 and TRBJ2-2; 7 bases fit TRBD1. Trimming cost V 6 bases and J 5 bases; bases outside gene matches: 6. Germline CDR1 LNHDA, CDR2 SQIVND (reference sequence). The CDR3 length is 14 residues. The CDR3 reads CASRYRGWTGELFF. CDR3 DNA: TGTGCCAGTAGGTACAGGGGCTGGACCGGGGAGCTGTTTTTT.

The chain recombines TRBV25-1 with TRBJ2-3, with D possibly being TRBD2 (7 bases). Germline lookup yields CDR1 MGHDK and CDR2 SYGVNS. The CDR3 runs to 18 residues. Trimming left V 3 bases short and J 5 bases short, with 24 bases between. CDR3 loop: CASSDSDVGGLRVDTQYF. For the CDR3, the DNA is TGTGCCAGCAGTGATTCGGATGTGGGGGGGCTGAGAGTAGATACGCAGTATTTT.

The J gene is TRBJ2-1, the V gene TRBV6-1, with 13 bases identical to TRBD2. The J segment lost 8 bases and the V segment lost 4 bases, leaving 8 bases of the junction unmatched. The germline V gene encodes CDR1 MNHNS and CDR2 SASEGT. CDR3 length: 16 residues. The CDR3 DNA sequence: TGTGCCAGCAGTGGACTAACTAGCGGGAGGGCCGATGAGCAGTTCTTC. Its translation is CASSGLTSGRADEQFF.

This clone was seen more than once but under ten times. The chain couples TRBV6-5 to TRBJ2-1; 8 bases match TRBD2. J lost 8 bases, V lost 6 bases, and 12 bases had no gene match. The CDR3 has 15 amino acids. Germline CDR1 is MNHEY and CDR2 is SVGAGI. CDR3: CASSFPGLEVHEQFF. The CDR3 DNA reads as TGTGCCAGCAGCTTCCCGGGACTAGAGGTGCATGAGCAGTTCTTC.

The rearrangement links TRBV11-2 to TRBJ2-7; a weak D match, TRBD2 (6 bases). The CDR3 is made up of 12 amino acids. Trimming cost V 5 bases and J 4 bases, with 9 bases left between them. The germline V gene encodes CDR1 SGHAT and CDR2 FQNNGV. As DNA, the CDR3 is TGTGCCAGCAGCACCGGGGGATACGAGCAGTACTTC. Translating it yields CASSTGGYEQYF.

The chain combines TRBV5-1 with TRBJ2-2; TRBD1 is a possible D gene (6 bases). With 1 base removed from V and 4 bases from J, the gap between germline ends came to 11 bases. The CDR3 sequence is 15 residues long. The germline V gene has CDR1 SGHRS and CDR2 YFSETQ. The CDR3 coding sequence is TGCGCCAGCAGCTTGAGGGGGACGAGCACCGGGGAGCTGTTTTTT. It translates to CASSLRGTSTGELFF.

This sequence joins TRBV5-1 and TRBJ1-1; 9 bases fit TRBD1. The germline gives CDR1 SGHRS, CDR2 YFSETQ. The CDR3 has 16 residues. With 0 bases clipped from V and 3 bases from J, the junction kept 6 bases outside the gene matches. CDR3 sequence: CASSLGDRVLHTEAFF. DNA of the CDR3: TGCGCCAGCAGCTTGGGGGACAGGGTTCTGCACACTGAAGCTTTCTTT.

A few counts support this clone. This chain links TRBV28 with TRBJ2-4; TRBD1 matches 12 bases. J lost 3 bases, V lost 8 bases, and 2 bases had no gene match. The CDR3 covers 14 residues. Per germline, CDR1 MDHEN and CDR2 SYDVKM. CDR3 coding DNA: TGTGCCAGCCGGGACAGGGGGCTCAAAAACATTCAGTACTTC. Translation: CASRDRGLKNIQYF.

The chain links TRBV5-8 to TRBJ2-2; TRBD2 is a possible D gene (6 bases). Trimming left V 5 bases short and J 0 bases short, with 17 bases between. This CDR3 region has 17 residues. CDR1 and CDR2 (germline): SGHTS, YDEGEE. The CDR3 DNA sequence: TGTGCCAGCAGTCCGCGAGCGGGCGACGCGAACACCGGGGAGCTGTTTTTT. This translates into CASSPRAGDANTGELFF. The whole variable domain, remainder taken from reference TRBV5-8 and TRBJ2-2, is EAGVTQSPTHLIKTRGQQATLRCSPISGHTSVYWYQQALGLGLQFLLWYDEGEERNRGNFPPRFSGRQFPNYSSELNVNALELEDSALYLCASSPRAGDANTGELFFGEGSRLTVL.

This sequence joins TRBV9 and TRBJ2-3, with 13 bases that match TRBD2. Trimming at V came to 4 bases and at J to 2 bases, leaving 7 bases not matched to a gene. The CDR3 contains 17 residues. CDR1 and CDR2 (germline): SGDLS, YYNGEE. CDR3 protein: CASSPRLAGGPTDTQYF. The DNA of the CDR3 is TGTGCCAGCAGCCCCCGACTAGCGGGAGGCCCCACAGATACGCAGTATTTT.

The rearrangement uses TRBV27 and TRBJ1-3, with TRBD1 matching 11 bases. The CDR3 loop spans 16 amino acids. Germline CDR1 reads MNHEY; CDR2 reads SMNVEV (reference sequence). With 5 bases clipped from V and 5 bases from J, the junction kept 8 bases outside the gene matches. The CDR3 nucleotides are TGTGCCAGCAGTACTCAAAGGGACAGGGGGAGAAACACCATATATTTT. This encodes CASSTQRDRGRNTIYF.

CDR3: CASSLGGDGGTNEKLFF. The DNA of the CDR3 is TGTGCCAGCAGCCTCGGCGGGGATGGAGGAACTAATGAAAAACTGTTTTTT. The chain has TRBV5-4 and TRBJ1-4; no clear D gene. Trimming left V 4 bases short and J 1 base short, with 17 bases between. The CDR3 covers 17 residues. Germline CDR1 and CDR2: SGHNT and YYREEE (reference sequence).

This clone showed up just once. The chain uses TRBV5-4 and TRBJ2-1; 13 bases map to TRBD2. This CDR3 comprises 15 residues. Germline CDR1 SGHNT, CDR2 YYREEE (reference sequence). The ends lost 4 bases at V and 4 bases at J; junction bases unmatched: 2. CDR3 amino acids: CASSQTSGGYNEQFF. Here the CDR3 DNA reads TGTGCCAGCAGCCAGACTAGCGGGGGGTACAATGAGCAGTTCTTC. The entire variable domain, with the rest obtained from reference TRBV5-4 and TRBJ2-1, is as follows: ETGVTQSPTHLIKTRGQQVTLRCSSQSGHNTVSWYQQALGQGPQFIFQYYREEENGRGNFPPRFSGLQFPNYSSELNVNALELDDSALYLCASSQTSGGYNEQFFGPGTRLTVL.